This TCR beta chain was found in a study of T cell responses to AZD1222 COVID-19 vaccine. Findings of the study overall: Breadth and depth of Spike-specific TCRs rose after two AZD1222 doses.

Points on this clone: Its target is unknown.

The assay was immunoSEQ multiplex PCR, and TCRdb's table has in-frame clones only and misses some. In the table there are 150,000 or so clones, about 88% of which are singletons. The sequence derives from an adult who had recovered from COVID-19. This sample comprised peripheral blood, obtained after recovery from COVID-19.

CDR3 in DNA: TGTGCCAGCTCACGGGCGACCCTGAACACTGAAGCTTTCTTT. Its protein product is CASSRATLNTEAFF. The chain is built from TRBV18 and TRBJ1-1; D is undetermined. Per germline, CDR1 KGHSH and CDR2 LQKENI. The CDR3 covers 14 residues. V was shortened by 4 bases and J by 0 bases, with 9 bases between the two germline ends. Combining the CDR3 with reference TRBV18 and TRBJ1-1 gives the whole variable domain NAGVMQNPRHLVRRRGQEARLRCSPMKGHSHVYWYRQLPEEGLKFMVYLQKENIIDESGMPKERFSAEFPKEGPSILRIQQVVRGDSAAYFCASSRATLNTEAFFGQGTRLTVV.